This TCR beta chain was recovered during a study of identical twins. There are a few counts of this clonotype. From the 5' RACE reads, TCRdb called clonotypes with MiXCR, one entry per CDR3 protein. This sample carries some 630,000 distinct CDR3 sequences, about 7% of them seen once, and the ten largest clones take 1.5% to 2%. The CDR3 consists of 16 residues. Germline V gives CDR1 LNHNV, CDR2 YYDKDF (reference sequence). With 3 bases clipped from V and 2 bases from J, the junction kept 9 bases outside the gene matches. The same specimen was also included in a second study, on yellow fever vaccine responses in identical twins.

The chain links TRBV15 to TRBJ1-2, with 7 bases aligning to TRBD1. The TCR sequence derives from a woman younger than 35 in good health. The sample was PBMCs. CDR3 region: CATSSGPDRANYGYTF. The CDR3 nucleotides read TGTGCCACCAGCAGTGGGCCCGACAGGGCCAACTATGGCTACACCTTC.